These T cell receptor beta chains were read from a single sample in a study of blood T cell repertoires in COVID-19. TCRdb keeps only in-frame clones here, not all; method: immunoSEQ multiplex PCR. The sample has about 45,000 clones; around 79% are singletons. Sequenced input: peripheral blood. The receptors stem from a human donor in a cohort sampled during active COVID-19. Each CDR3 is given with its conserved first and last residue. A D gene is named only where the DNA matches it firmly. Expanded clones get a size class; other rows say once, few or many, or leave the size out.

j_call v_call d_call clone_size cdr3_nt cdr3_aa
TRBJ1-1 TRBV28 TRBD1 - TGTGCCAGCAGTTTGGGGGACAGGGGCGAGTCTGAAGCTTTCTTT CASSLGDRGESEAFF
TRBJ2-1 TRBV7-3 TRBD2 - TGTGCCAGCAGCTTAAGAGGGACTAGCGGGGATGAGCAGTTCTTC CASSLRGTSGDEQFF
TRBJ1-1 TRBV9 - - TGTGCCAGCAGCGCCAGGGCGTCGGACACTGAAGCTTTCTTT CASSARASDTEAFF
TRBJ1-1 TRBV19 TRBD1 - TGTGCCAGTAGTATGGCCCGCAACAGGGGTTACATGAACACTGAAGCTTTCTTT CASSMARNRGYMNTEAFF
TRBJ2-5 TRBV11-3 TRBD1 - TGTGCCAGCAGCCAAAGGGACAGGGTGTACCAAGAGACCCAGTACTTC CASSQRDRVYQETQYF
TRBJ2-1 TRBV29-1 TRBD2 - TGCAGCGTTCATACTAGCGGAGGGTACAATGAGCAGTTCTTC CSVHTSGGYNEQFF
TRBJ1-1 TRBV19 - - TGTGCCAGTAGTATAGATCCTACCGAGATTGACAGATCTAACACTGAAGCTTTCTTT CASSIDPTEIDRSNTEAFF
TRBJ2-1 TRBV28 - - TGTGCCAGCAGTTTGGGAGTTTTCCCTTACAATGAGCAGTTCTTC CASSLGVFPYNEQFF
TRBJ2-7 TRBV14 TRBD1 - TGTGCCAGCAGCCAAGTTCAGGGGGCGCCCAACGAGCAGTACTTC CASSQVQGAPNEQYF
TRBJ2-1 TRBV10-3 TRBD1 - TGTGCCATCGGTGGGGACAGGGGGCTCCCCAATGAGCAGTTCTTC CAIGGDRGLPNEQFF
TRBJ1-4 TRBV7-9 - - TGTGCCAGCAGCTTAGAGGGGACTCCAGGGGAAAAACTGTTTTTT CASSLEGTPGEKLFF
TRBJ2-5 TRBV9 TRBD2 - TGTGCCAGCACTCCCCTGGCGGGAGGTCAAGAGACCCAGTACTTC CASTPLAGGQETQYF
TRBJ1-1 TRBV4-1 - once TGCGCCAGCAGCCAAGATAGGGCGGGAGCTTTCTTT CASSQDRAGAFF
TRBJ1-1 TRBV12-3/TRBV12-4 - - TGTGCCAGCAGTTTCGGGGGGACGGAAAAAGCTTTCTTT CASSFGGTEKAFF
TRBJ1-6 TRBV9 TRBD1 - TGTGCCAGCAGCGTAGAGGGACAGGGGAATTCACCCCTCCACTTT CASSVEGQGNSPLHF
TRBJ1-2 TRBV15 - once TGTGCCACCAGCTTCGGGTCTAACGGTGGCTACACCTTC CATSFGSNGGYTF
TRBJ1-2 TRBV19 - many TGTGCCAGTACTCTAGCGGGGGCGTATGGCTACACCTTC CASTLAGAYGYTF
TRBJ2-1 TRBV5-6 TRBD1 - TGTGCCAGCAGCACGGGGACAGGCTCCCGTATACAGCAGTTCTTC CASSTGTGSRIQQFF
TRBJ2-5 TRBV27 TRBD1 - TGTGCCAGCAGTTTAGGACAGGGGGCGAGGGAAGGAGAGACCCAGTACTTC CASSLGQGAREGETQYF
TRBJ1-5 TRBV28 - - TGTGCCAGCAGTTCGCCCCAGGGTAGCAATCAGCCCCAGCATTTT CASSSPQGSNQPQHF
TRBJ2-3 TRBV7-2 - - TGTGCCAGCAGCTTGGACTATTTATCCACAGATACGCAGTATTTT CASSLDYLSTDTQYF
TRBJ2-5 TRBV5-1 TRBD1 - TGCGCCAGCAGCTTGGCGGGACAGGGTAATCAGGAGACCCAGTACTTC CASSLAGQGNQETQYF
TRBJ2-4 TRBV5-1 TRBD2 - TGCGCCAGCAGCTCCGGGACTAGCGGAGCGGTTCAGTACTTC CASSSGTSGAVQYF
TRBJ1-1 TRBV10-1 - - TGCGCCAGCAGTGGGCCCAACACTGAAGCTTTCTTT CASSGPNTEAFF
TRBJ2-7 TRBV14 - - TGTGCCAGCAGCCGGGACATATTCTTCCACGAGCAGTACTTC CASSRDIFFHEQYF
TRBJ2-1 TRBV20-1 - - TGCAGTGCTAGAGATTTCGGTGAGCAGTTCTTC CSARDFGEQFF
TRBJ2-5 TRBV5-1 TRBD2 - TGCGCCACTACGGCTAGCGGGACTCCCCAAGAGACCCAGTACTTC CATTASGTPQETQYF
TRBJ2-1 TRBV10-3 TRBD2 once TGTGCCACCCGGGGGGGTAAGGGAGCCGGTGAGCAGTTCTTC CATRGGKGAGEQFF
TRBJ2-7 TRBV15 - - TGTGCCACCAGCAGAGACAGGGTGGGATACGAGCAGTACTTC CATSRDRVGYEQYF
TRBJ2-1 TRBV24-1 TRBD2 - TGTGCCACCAGTGATTCCGGGACTAGTAATATTTTAGAGCAGTTCTTC CATSDSGTSNILEQFF
TRBJ1-4 TRBV4-1 - - TGCGCCAGCAGCCAAGATTTGCCCGACGGGGGGAATGAAAAACTGTTTTTT CASSQDLPDGGNEKLFF
TRBJ2-5 TRBV19 - - TGTGCCAGTAGTATAGATCGGGAGACAGGGAAAGAGACCCAGTACTTC CASSIDRETGKETQYF